The 21 T cell receptor beta chains given below trace back to one sample, sequenced in a study of early T cells in non-severe SARS-CoV-2 infection. TCRdb used MiXCR to reprocess the 5' RACE reads, holding one entry per CDR3 protein. This table has 70,000 or so distinct CDR3 sequences, around 10% appearing once. The input for sequencing was whole blood, taken at baseline. These receptor sequences come from an adult who was a healthcare worker with PCR-confirmed SARS-CoV-2 infection or an uninfected control (not recorded which).

This clonotype came up a few times. The chain couples TRBV3-1 to TRBJ2-5; 8 bases match TRBD2. V shed 3 bases, J shed 0 bases, and the junction held 9 bases outside the gene matches. Germline CDR1 is LGHDT and CDR2 is YNNKEL (reference sequence). This CDR3 region has 17 residues. The CDR3 spells CASSHIWGAGDQETQYF. In DNA, the CDR3 is TGTGCCAGCAGCCATATCTGGGGAGCGGGGGACCAAGAGACCCAGTACTTC.

This chain uses TRBV11-1 with TRBJ2-3; the D is unclear. The CDR3 has 15 residues. The germline gives CDR1 SGHAT, CDR2 FQDESV (reference sequence). V gave up 4 bases and J gave up 5 bases, with 16 bases separating them. The CDR3 reads CASSSPSGMKDTQYF. CDR3 DNA: TGTGCCAGCAGCTCCCCGTCTGGCATGAAAGATACGCAGTATTTT. The full variable domain, in which reference TRBV11-1 and TRBJ2-3 provide the parts outside the CDR3, is EAEVAQSPRYKITEKSQAVAFWCDPISGHATLYWYRQILGQGPELLVQFQDESVVDDSQLPKDRFSAERLKGVDSTLKIQPAELGDSAMYLCASSSPSGMKDTQYFGPGTRLTVL.

This clonotype was recorded a few times. One end of the junction does not line up with germline, which may come from a read error. This chain joins TRBV6-2 or TRBV6-3 and TRBJ2-3; D might be TRBD2 (6 bases). This CDR3 region has 16 residues. Germline V CDR1 and CDR2: MNHEY, SVGEGT. The CDR3 DNA reads TGTGCCAGCAGCTACTCGGACTACCCAGGCACAGATACGCAGTATTTT. Translated, it gives CASSYSDYPGTDTQYF.

The V and J genes are TRBV30 and TRBJ1-5, with 10 bases that match TRBD1. The CDR3 totals 19 residues. Germline CDR1 and CDR2: GTSNPN and SVGIG (reference sequence). V lost 0 bases and J lost 0; bases outside the gene matches: 11. For the CDR3, the DNA is TGTGCCTGGAGTGTACGTCGGGACAGGGGCTACGATAGCAATCAGCCCCAGCATTTT. This codes for CAWSVRRDRGYDSNQPQHF.

In this sample, this clonotype turned up a few times. This chain connects TRBV6-6 to TRBJ2-2, with TRBD2 identical over 10 bases. This CDR3 is 19 amino acids long. Germline V CDR1 and CDR2: MNHNY, SVGAGI (reference sequence). V lost 4 bases, J lost 7 bases, and 18 bases stayed unmatched. CDR3 sequence: CASSFSIAGGRPAGGELFF. The CDR3 DNA reads TGTGCCAGCAGTTTCTCCATAGCGGGGGGCAGGCCTGCCGGCGGGGAGCTGTTTTTT.

This clonotype was detected only a few times. This sequence joins TRBV11-3 and TRBJ2-3; 8 bases match TRBD1. This CDR3 has 15 amino acids. CDR1 SGHNT and CDR2 YENEEA come from the germline V gene. V shed 1 base, J shed 5 bases, and the junction held 5 bases outside the gene matches. The CDR3 DNA follows: TGTGCCAGCAGCTTAGTAAGTGGACAGGGAGATACGCAGTATTTT. The encoded protein is CASSLVSGQGDTQYF. Based on the CDR3 plus reference TRBV11-3 and TRBJ2-3, the full variable domain is EAGVVQSPRYKIIEKKQPVAFWCNPISGHNTLYWYLQNLGQGPELLIRYENEEAVDDSQLPKDRFSAERLKGVDSTLKIQPAELGDSAVYLCASSLVSGQGDTQYFGPGTRLTVL.

In this sample, this clonotype turned up many times. The chain carries TRBV7-9 and TRBJ2-4, with 7 bases identical to TRBD1. Trimming cost V 2 bases and J 7 bases; bases outside gene matches: 5. CDR3 length: 14 residues. From germline, CDR1 is SEHNR and CDR2 FQNEAQ (reference sequence). As DNA, the CDR3 is TGTGCCAGCAGCTTATCGTCAGGGGGTAACATTCAGTACTTC. Encoded protein: CASSLSSGGNIQYF.

This clonotype was detected many times. V usage is TRBV30 and J usage is TRBJ1-1; perhaps TRBD1 as D (5 bases). This CDR3 is built from 15 residues. V was cut by 2 bases and J by 1 base, with 14 bases left in between. CDR1 and CDR2 (germline): GTSNPN, SVGIG (reference sequence). The chain's CDR3 is CAWSRGPPENTEAFF. The DNA of the CDR3 is TGTGCCTGGAGTCGGGGACCGCCGGAGAACACTGAAGCTTTCTTT.

At least ten counts were recorded for this clonotype. The junction departs from the called germline gene at one end, perhaps through a read error. The chain recombines TRBV7-9 with TRBJ1-5, with D maybe TRBD1 (5 bases). The CDR3 consists of 17 residues. Germline CDR1 and CDR2: SEHNR and FQNEAQ (reference sequence). The CDR3 nucleotides read TGTACCAGCAGCTTGGGAGGGTGGACAAGTAGCAATCAGCCCCAGCATTTT. This sequence encodes CTSSLGGWTSSNQPQHF.

This clonotype was counted many times. The chain is built from TRBV20-1 and TRBJ2-2; the D gene is possibly TRBD2 (5 bases). V was clipped by 3 bases and J by 8 bases, with 10 bases between them. CDR3 size: 12 residues. CDR1 and CDR2 (germline): DFQATT, SNEGSKA (reference sequence). The CDR3 DNA follows: TGCAGTGCTAGCGGGGTTTCTGGGGAGCTGTTTTTT. Its translation is CSASGVSGELFF.

This clonotype was detected only a few times. V and J are TRBV11-2 and TRBJ2-1; possibly TRBD1 for D (7 bases). The germline V gene has CDR1 SGHAT and CDR2 FQNNGV. Trimming cost V 3 bases and J 6 bases, with 18 bases left between them. The CDR3 is made up of 16 amino acids. CDR3 residues: CASSLRGTGDLNEQFF. In DNA form, the CDR3 reads TGTGCCAGCAGCTTGCGGGGAACAGGGGACCTCAATGAGCAGTTCTTC.

The genes are TRBV19 and TRBJ2-5, with 7 bases identical to TRBD2. The CDR3 is 15 amino acids. The germline CDR1 and CDR2 sequences are LNHDA and SQIVND (reference sequence). The V and J ends lost 5 bases and 4 bases, in that order; junction bases with no gene match: 10. The CDR3 DNA reads TGTGCCAGTAGTCCGGGACTACAACCAACAGAGACCCAGTACTTC. The encoded protein is CASSPGLQPTETQYF. The variable domain in full, completed from reference TRBV19 and TRBJ2-5, reads DGGITQSPKYLFRKEGQNVTLSCEQNLNHDAMYWYRQDPGQGLRLIYYSQIVNDFQKGDIAEGYSVSREKKESFPLTVTSAQKNPTAFYLCASSPGLQPTETQYFGPGTRLLVL.

This clonotype showed up just a few times. The chain combines TRBV24-1 with TRBJ2-6; 9 bases are shared with TRBD1. Germline lookup yields CDR1 KGHDR and CDR2 SFDVKD. The CDR3 sequence is 18 residues long. Trimming took 3 bases from V and 0 from J; bases not matched to a gene: 5. The CDR3 loop is CATSDPGQGISGANVLTF. The CDR3 nucleotides read TGTGCCACCAGTGATCCGGGACAGGGCATCTCTGGGGCCAACGTCCTGACTTTC.

The V and J genes are TRBV28 and TRBJ2-1, with D possibly being TRBD1 (6 bases). The CDR3 has 18 amino acids. Trimming pared 1 base from V and 0 bases from J, leaving 16 bases between. Germline CDR1 and CDR2: MDHEN and SYDVKM. The CDR3 DNA reads as TGTGCCAGCAGTTTATCCCTAGGGGGACGGCCCTCCTACAATGAGCAGTTCTTC. Its translation is CASSLSLGGRPSYNEQFF.

This sequence joins TRBV18 and TRBJ2-4; 11 bases fit TRBD1. The germline gives CDR1 KGHSH, CDR2 LQKENI. The CDR3 sequence is 17 residues long. V was clipped by 1 base and J by 1 base; unmatched bases: 3. The CDR3 loop reads CASSPLGQGAAKNIQYF. CDR3 coding DNA: TGTGCCAGCTCACCACTCGGACAGGGGGCGGCCAAAAACATTCAGTACTTC.

The CDR3 bases are TGCAGTGCCCCCAGCCGGGGGGGCCTGTACGAGCAGTACTTC. Protein product: CSAPSRGGLYEQYF. The chain has TRBV20-1 and TRBJ2-7; 8 bases align to TRBD2. This CDR3 spans 14 amino acids. V was pared by 6 bases and J by 4 bases, with 11 bases of the junction left unmatched. Germline V gene sequence: CDR1 DFQATT, CDR2 SNEGSKA (reference sequence).

This clonotype was counted only a few times. The chain is built from TRBV20-1 and TRBJ2-2; a weak D match, TRBD2 (6 bases). The CDR3 sequence is 14 residues long. The V end lost 4 bases, the J end lost 2 bases, and 11 bases lay between the germline ends. CDR1 is DFQATT and CDR2 is SNEGSKA in the germline V gene (reference sequence). CDR3 sequence reads: CSAIADFNTGELFF. DNA for the CDR3: TGCAGTGCTATAGCGGACTTTAACACCGGGGAGCTGTTTTTT.

This clonotype appeared a few times. Sequence at one end of the junction differs from germline and may be a read error. The genes are TRBV12-3 or TRBV12-4 and TRBJ1-1; no clear D. The length of the CDR3 is 13 residues. Written as DNA, the CDR3 is TGTGCCAGCAGCCTGATATTGAACACTGAAGTTTTCTTT. It is translated as CASSLILNTEVFF.

The chain combines TRBV21-1 with TRBJ2-1; whether TRBD1, the table's D call, matches the DNA was not checked. TRBV21-1 constitutes a pseudogene. The CDR3 has 17 residues. The CDR3 coding sequence is TGTGCCAGCAGAAAAATACCGAAGATGACAGGATACAATGAGCAGTTCTTC. As protein: CASRKIPKMTGYNEQFF.

This clonotype was seen ten or more times. V usage is TRBV30 and J usage is TRBJ1-5, with no clear D. Germline loops: CDR1 GTSNPN, CDR2 SVGIG (reference sequence). V dropped 0 bases and J dropped 2 bases, with 11 bases sitting between them. The CDR3 covers 15 residues. The CDR3 loop is CAWSVAGFGNQPQHF. Written as DNA, the CDR3 is TGTGCCTGGAGTGTAGCCGGGTTTGGCAATCAGCCCCAGCATTTT.

The rearrangement joins TRBV7-2 to TRBJ2-3; TRBD2 matches at 10 bases. Unmatched junction bases numbered 9, after V lost 3 bases and J lost 6 bases. There are 16 residues in the CDR3. Per germline, CDR1 SGHTA and CDR2 FQGNSA. The CDR3 reads CASSLSGGANRDTQYF. The CDR3 DNA reads as TGTGCCAGCAGCTTGAGCGGGGGGGCAAATCGGGATACGCAGTATTTT.